Sequencing of this T cell receptor (beta chain) was carried out in a study of T cell changes during pregnancy in multiple sclerosis. Some clones are missing from TCRdb's copy, which holds only in-frame ones; the method was immunoSEQ multiplex PCR. The sample consists of around 49,000 clones, about 95% of them appearing once. This CDR3 contains 13 residues. Deletions cut 0 bases from V and 1 base from J, with 3 bases between. Germline CDR1 is PRHDT and CDR2 is FYEKMQ (reference sequence). The chain recombines TRBV13 with TRBJ1-1; D is unclear. The clonotype was recovered from a female donor with multiple sclerosis, enrolled in a pregnancy study. The input for sequencing was CD8+ T cells from peripheral blood mononuclear cells, taken in the first trimester of pregnancy. The CDR3 DNA is TGTGCCAGCAGCTTAGGCCAGAACACTGAAGCTTTCTTT. Protein sequence: CASSLGQNTEAFF.